A single sample is the source of the 12 T cell receptor beta chains below, sequenced in a study of T cell changes during pregnancy in multiple sclerosis. The assay was immunoSEQ multiplex PCR, and TCRdb's table has in-frame clones only and misses some. The data hold 35,000 to 50,000 clones, with about nine tenths observed a single time. Sequenced: PBMCs (not recorded whether the cells were cultured). The receptors originated from a female donor with multiple sclerosis, enrolled in a pregnancy study.

The V and J genes are TRBV9 and TRBJ2-1; 7 bases are a match to TRBD2. The CDR3 is 15 residues long. The J segment lost 5 bases and the V segment lost 4 bases, leaving 9 bases of the junction unmatched. Germline CDR1 is SGDLS and CDR2 is YYNGEE. The CDR3 is CASSPPPLADNEQFF. CDR3 sequence (DNA): TGTGCCAGCAGCCCCCCCCCGCTAGCGGACAATGAGCAGTTCTTC.

The V and J genes are TRBV29-1 and TRBJ2-3, with 12 nucleotides matching TRBD2. From germline, CDR1 is SQVTM and CDR2 ANQGSEA. There are 16 residues in the CDR3. With V trimmed by 7 bases and J by 1 base, 9 bases remained unmatched. In DNA form, the CDR3 reads TGCAGCGGATTGCGACTAGCGGGAGATCGCACAGATACGCAGTATTTT. Its translation is CSGLRLAGDRTDTQYF.

V is TRBV19 and J is TRBJ2-7; 7 bases are shared with TRBD2. The V segment lost 4 bases and the J segment 2 bases; nucleotides outside the gene matches: 2. In germline, CDR1 is LNHDA, CDR2 SQIVND (reference sequence). The length of the CDR3 is 13 residues. CDR3 DNA sequence: TGTGCCAGTAGTAAAGGACTAGCCTACGAGCAGTACTTC. Translating it yields CASSKGLAYEQYF.

The CDR3 loop reads CASSSPVRQSSYEQYF. The CDR3 nucleotides are TGTGCCAGCAGCTCGCCCGTTCGACAGAGTTCCTACGAGCAGTACTTC. The chain carries TRBV11-2 and TRBJ2-7, with D perhaps matching TRBD1 (5 bases). The CDR3 has 16 residues. Trimming removed 4 bases from V and 1 base from J, with 17 bases in between. Germline CDR1 reads SGHAT; CDR2 reads FQNNGV.

The rearrangement joins TRBV6-5 to TRBJ2-3; D is undetermined. Germline-derived CDR1 and CDR2 are MNHEY and SVGAGI. The CDR3 totals 12 residues. V was clipped by 6 bases and J by 6 bases, with 10 bases between them. The CDR3 spells CASSRQGDTQYF. The DNA of the CDR3 is TGTGCCAGCAGCCGACAAGGGGATACGCAGTATTTT.

The genes are TRBV11-2 and TRBJ1-2; D is uncertain. Germline CDR1 reads SGHAT; CDR2 reads FQNNGV. There are 12 residues in the CDR3. V was shortened by 4 bases and J by 4 bases, with 7 bases between the two germline ends. CDR3 amino acids: CASSSVTYGYTF. The CDR3 nucleotides read TGTGCCAGCAGCTCAGTTACCTATGGCTACACCTTC.

The genes are TRBV9 and TRBJ2-5; D gene uncertain. Germline loops: CDR1 SGDLS, CDR2 YYNGEE. V lost 0 bases to trimming and J lost 0 bases, with 6 bases between them. CDR3 length: 14 residues. The CDR3 coding sequence is TGTGCCAGCAGCGTAGTCGGAGACCAAGAGACCCAGTACTTC. It is translated as CASSVVGDQETQYF.

The rearrangement uses TRBV5-5 and TRBJ1-2, with D uncertain. In germline, CDR1 is SGHKS, CDR2 YYEKEE (reference sequence). There are 11 residues in the CDR3. Trimming left V 2 bases short and J 6 bases short, with 5 bases between. This CDR3 reads CASSFRDGYTF. In DNA, the CDR3 is TGTGCCAGCAGCTTTCGTGATGGCTACACCTTC. The whole variable domain, remainder taken from reference TRBV5-5 and TRBJ1-2, is DAGVTQSPTHLIKTRGQQVTLRCSPISGHKSVSWYQQVLGQGPQFIFQYYEKEERGRGNFPDRFSARQFPNYSSELNVNALLLGDSALYLCASSFRDGYTFGSGTRLTVV.

V is TRBV10-3 and J is TRBJ2-2; D is uncertain. The CDR3 extends over 11 amino acids. The V end lost 9 bases, the J end lost 4 bases, and 6 bases lay between the germline ends. The germline V gene encodes CDR1 ENHRY and CDR2 SYGVKD. CDR3 nucleotides: TGTGCCATTGCGACCACCGGGGAGCTGTTTTTT. It encodes CAIATTGELFF.

The rearrangement joins TRBV30 to TRBJ2-5; D remains ambiguous. V lost 0 bases, J lost 4 bases, and 3 bases lay in between. This CDR3 spans 11 amino acids. The germline V gene encodes CDR1 GTSNPN and CDR2 SVGIG (reference sequence). In DNA, the CDR3 is TGTGCCTGGAGTGTAACAGAGACCCAGTACTTC. It yields the protein CAWSVTETQYF.

The V and J genes are TRBV6-5 and TRBJ2-2; 10 bases line up with TRBD1. Trimming at V came to 5 bases and at J to 6 bases, leaving 6 bases not matched to a gene. This CDR3 has 15 amino acids. In germline, CDR1 is MNHEY, CDR2 SVGAGI. CDR3 in DNA: TGTGCCAGCAGTCTCCGGGACAGGGGTTCCGGGGAGCTGTTTTTT. Protein: CASSLRDRGSGELFF.

This chain uses TRBV29-1 with TRBJ1-2, with D possibly being TRBD1 (5 bases). V was shortened by 7 bases and J by 4 bases, with 22 bases between the two germline ends. There are 15 residues in the CDR3. CDR1 and CDR2 (germline): SQVTM, ANQGSEA. The CDR3 DNA follows: TGCAGCGCCGATACCGGGACGGAAGGTAGCTATGGCTACACCTTC. Translated, it gives CSADTGTEGSYGYTF. The full variable domain, completed using reference TRBV29-1 and TRBJ1-2, is SAVISQKPSRDICQRGTSLTIQCQVDSQVTMMFWYRQQPGQSLTLIATANQGSEATYESGFVIDKFPISRPNLTFSTLTVSNMSPEDSSIYLCSADTGTEGSYGYTFGSGTRLTVV.